This TCR beta chain originates from a study of T-cell reconstitution after alpha-beta-depleted transplantation in children. General study points: At day 60, the high TCRbeta diversity found in some patients originated from recipient T cells and thymic progenitors that had survived. In patients about two months after transplant, alpha-beta T cells reportedly arose from several hundred expanded graft clones. At one year after transplant, newly produced T cells mostly accounted for T-cell counts and diversity.

Researchers prepared the TCRbeta library using unique molecular identifiers, the study reports. MiXCR, run by TCRdb on the PCR reads, gives a single entry per CDR3 protein. Among approximately 800,000 distinct CDR3 sequences listed, less than 20% were seen once. Ten or more counts support this clonotype. Its antigen is unidentified. This receptor was taken from a male patient aged 10-17 years who had a stem cell transplant for acute lymphoblastic leukemia, so the T cells may come from the graft donor. The sample consisted of PBMCs, mostly from graft donor cells, taken 360 days after TCRalphabeta/CD19-depleted stem cell transplant.

The CDR3 region is CASSERETSNQPQHF. Written as DNA, the CDR3 is TGCGCCAGCAGTGAGAGGGAGACAAGCAATCAGCCCCAGCATTTT. The rearrangement uses TRBV10-1 and TRBJ1-5; D ambiguous. Between the trimmed V and J ends, which lost 2 bases and 1 base, there was a span of 9 bases. The V gene's germline CDR1 is WNHNN and CDR2 SYGVQD (reference sequence). The CDR3 is 15 amino acids.